This TCR beta chain came from a study of identical twins. Overall study findings and caveats: Beta out-of-frame sequences displayed a weaker excess of sharing between twins. The presence of invariant MAIT and iNKT cells could partly confound analyses of zero-insertion sequences.

All of the donors were Caucasians in good health. V lost 6 bases to trimming and J lost 1 base; unmatched junction nucleotides: 3. The CDR3 is 14 residues long. Germline V gene data show CDR1 as SQVTM and CDR2 as ANQGSEA. In the case of this clonotype: The antigen remains undetermined.

Via MiXCR, TCRdb re-called the 5' RACE reads, giving one row per CDR3 protein. The repertoire holds 1.5 million to 2 million distinct CDR3 sequences, with about 31% as singletons. This receptor was obtained from a newborn girl in good health. Sequencing was performed on cord blood. This chain connects TRBV29-1 to TRBJ2-2; 9 bases map to TRBD1. The DNA for the CDR3 is TGCAGCGTCGTGGACAGGGGGAACACCGGGGAGCTGTTTTTT. Its protein product is CSVVDRGNTGELFF.